The 3 T cell receptor beta chains in this list originate from one sample, sequenced in a study of cytomegalovirus exposure and HLA in healthy donors. PCR was performed using 60 Vbeta and 13 Jbeta primers. Measured with immunoSEQ multiplex PCR; TCRdb has only the in-frame clones, and not every one. This sample has some 110,000 clones, with roughly 75% found just once. Sequencing input: PBMCs. The receptors were sampled from a man aged 40-49 years in good health and CMV-seronegative.

A remark on this clone: The junction departs from the called germline gene at one end, perhaps through a read error. The V and J genes are TRBV7-9 and TRBJ1-5; D gene ambiguous. CDR3 size: 12 residues. The germline V gene has CDR1 SEHNR and CDR2 FQNEAQ (reference sequence). This CDR3 is CSSSYLDQPQHF. CDR3 nucleotides: TGTTCCAGCAGTTACCTAGATCAGCCCCAGCATTTT.

The gene calls are TRBV25-1 and TRBJ1-1, with D maybe TRBD1 (5 bases). This CDR3 region has 14 residues. The germline V gene encodes CDR1 MGHDK and CDR2 SYGVNS. V lost 1 base and J lost 11, with 17 bases in between. The CDR3, as DNA: TGTGCCAGCAGTGAATTGGGGCGTGAGGATAGGGCTTTCTTT. Translated, it gives CASSELGREDRAFF.

A few counts support this clone. The rearrangement links TRBV5-1 to TRBJ1-1; no clear D gene. Trimming pared 0 bases from V and 9 bases from J, leaving 18 bases between. Germline CDR1 SGHRS, CDR2 YFSETQ. CDR3 size: 15 residues. Here the CDR3 reads CASSLVQTRTSKAFF. In DNA, the CDR3 is TGCGCCAGCAGCTTGGTACAGACACGGACTAGTAAAGCTTTCTTT.